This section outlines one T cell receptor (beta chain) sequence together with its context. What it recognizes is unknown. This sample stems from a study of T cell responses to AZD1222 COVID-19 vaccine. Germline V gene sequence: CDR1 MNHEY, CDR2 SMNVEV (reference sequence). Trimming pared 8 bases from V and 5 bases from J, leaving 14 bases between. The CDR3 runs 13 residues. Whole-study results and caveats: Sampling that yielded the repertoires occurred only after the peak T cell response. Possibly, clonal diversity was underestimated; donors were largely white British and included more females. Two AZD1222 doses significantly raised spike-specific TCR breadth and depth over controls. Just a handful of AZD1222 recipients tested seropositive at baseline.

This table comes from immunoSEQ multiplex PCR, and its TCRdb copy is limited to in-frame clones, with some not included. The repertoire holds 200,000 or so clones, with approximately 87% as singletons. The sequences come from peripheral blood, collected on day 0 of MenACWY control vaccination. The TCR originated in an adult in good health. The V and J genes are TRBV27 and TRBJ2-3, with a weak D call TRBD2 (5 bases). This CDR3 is CASSSGVEDTQYF. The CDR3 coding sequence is TGTGCCAGCTCTTCCGGGGTTGAAGATACGCAGTATTTT.